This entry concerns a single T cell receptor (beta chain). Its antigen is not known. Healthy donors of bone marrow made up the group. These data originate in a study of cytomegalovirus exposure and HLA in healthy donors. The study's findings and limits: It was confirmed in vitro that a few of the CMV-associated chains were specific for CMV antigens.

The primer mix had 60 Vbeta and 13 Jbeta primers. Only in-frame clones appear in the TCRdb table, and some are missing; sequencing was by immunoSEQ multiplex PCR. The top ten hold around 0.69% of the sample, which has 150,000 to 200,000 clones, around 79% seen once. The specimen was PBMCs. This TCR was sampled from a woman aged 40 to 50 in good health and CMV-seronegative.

The CDR3 loop is CASSPGTSGSLAKNIQYF. CDR3 in DNA: TGTGCCAGCAGCCCAGGGACTAGCGGGAGCCTAGCCAAAAACATTCAGTACTTC. The V gene is TRBV5-8, the J gene TRBJ2-4; 14 bases are a match to TRBD2. Per the germline V gene, CDR1 is SGHTS and CDR2 is YDEGEE. This CDR3 has 18 residues. Trimming took 4 bases from V and 0 from J; bases not matched to a gene: 6.